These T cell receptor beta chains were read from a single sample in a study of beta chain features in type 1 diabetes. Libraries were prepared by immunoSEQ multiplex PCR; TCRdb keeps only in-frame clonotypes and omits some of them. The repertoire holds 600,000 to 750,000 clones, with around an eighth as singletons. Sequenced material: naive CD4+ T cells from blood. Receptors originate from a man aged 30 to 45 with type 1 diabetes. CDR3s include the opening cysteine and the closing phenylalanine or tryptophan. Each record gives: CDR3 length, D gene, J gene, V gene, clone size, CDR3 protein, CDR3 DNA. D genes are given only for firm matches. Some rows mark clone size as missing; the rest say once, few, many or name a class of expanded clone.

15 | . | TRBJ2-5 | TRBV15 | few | CATSSAGLDGETQYF | TGTGCCACCAGCAGCGCAGGGCTGGACGGGGAGACCCAGTACTTC
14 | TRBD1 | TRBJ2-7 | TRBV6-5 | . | CASRRMTGTYEQYF | TGTGCCAGCAGGCGGATGACAGGGACCTACGAGCAGTACTTC
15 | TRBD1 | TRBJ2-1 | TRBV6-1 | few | CASSESTGVRNEQFF | TGTGCCAGCAGTGAAAGTACAGGGGTCCGCAATGAGCAGTTCTTC
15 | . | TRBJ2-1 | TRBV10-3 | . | CASSYTIQGANEQFF | TGTGCCAGCAGTTACACAATTCAAGGGGCGAATGAGCAGTTCTTC
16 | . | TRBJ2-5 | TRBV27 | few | CATRARRLVRSETQYF | TGTGCCACTAGGGCTCGGCGACTAGTCAGATCTGAGACCCAGTACTTC
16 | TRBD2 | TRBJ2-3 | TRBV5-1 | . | CASSLMRGGLTDTQYF | TGCGCCAGCAGCTTGATGCGGGGGGGCCTAACAGATACGCAGTATTTT
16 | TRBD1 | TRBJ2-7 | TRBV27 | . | CASSFLDRGTSYEQYF | TGTGCCAGCAGTTTCTTGGACAGGGGGACCTCCTACGAGCAGTACTTC
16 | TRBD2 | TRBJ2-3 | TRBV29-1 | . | CSVSLAGGGSTDTQYF | TGCAGCGTTTCACTAGCGGGGGGTGGGAGCACAGATACGCAGTATTTT
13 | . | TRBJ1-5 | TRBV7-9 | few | CASSLQGRQPQHF | TGTGCCAGCAGCTTACAGGGGAGGCAGCCCCAGCATTTT
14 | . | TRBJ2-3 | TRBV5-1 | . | CASSPDRTTDTQYF | TGCGCCAGCAGCCCGGACCGGACCACAGATACGCAGTATTTT
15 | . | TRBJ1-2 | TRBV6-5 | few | CASSTTAATNYGYTF | TGTGCCAGCAGTACGACAGCTGCGACTAACTATGGCTACACCTTC
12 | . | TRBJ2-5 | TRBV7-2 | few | CASSLGQETQYF | TGTGCCAGCAGCTTAGGTCAAGAGACCCAGTACTTC
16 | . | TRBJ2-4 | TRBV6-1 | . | CASSEALNVAKNIQYF | TGTGCCAGCAGTGAAGCGCTTAACGTAGCCAAAAACATTCAGTACTTC
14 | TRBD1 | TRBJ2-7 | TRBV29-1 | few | CSVESRQGDYEQYF | TGCAGCGTTGAATCGCGACAGGGTGACTACGAGCAGTACTTC
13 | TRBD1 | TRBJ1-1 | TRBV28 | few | CASSLPGGTEAFF | TGTGCCAGCAGTTTGCCAGGGGGGACTGAAGCTTTCTTT
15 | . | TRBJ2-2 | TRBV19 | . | CAMYPRRGNTGELFF | TGTGCCATGTATCCCCGTAGAGGGAACACCGGGGAGCTGTTTTTT
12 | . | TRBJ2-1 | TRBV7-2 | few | CASSLEGNEQFF | TGTGCCAGCAGCTTAGAGGGGAACGAGCAGTTCTTC
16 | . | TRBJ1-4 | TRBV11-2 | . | CASSLVAGRGAEKLFF | TGTGCCAGCAGCTTAGTGGCGGGCAGGGGAGCTGAAAAACTGTTTTTT
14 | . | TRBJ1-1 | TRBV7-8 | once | CASSLAGDSTEAFF | TGTGCCAGCAGCTTAGCAGGGGATTCCACTGAAGCTTTCTTT
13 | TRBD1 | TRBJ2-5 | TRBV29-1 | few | CSVQQGSGETQYF | TGCAGCGTGCAACAGGGGTCGGGTGAGACCCAGTACTTC
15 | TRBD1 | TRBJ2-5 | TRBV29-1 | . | CSVGPRQGLEETQYF | TGCAGCGTCGGACCCAGACAGGGGTTGGAGGAGACCCAGTACTTC
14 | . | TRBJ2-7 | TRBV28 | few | CASLAGPQYDEQYF | TGTGCCAGCCTTGCCGGGCCCCAGTACGACGAGCAGTACTTC
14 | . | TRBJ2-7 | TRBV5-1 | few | CASSYHRESYEQYF | TGCGCCAGCAGCTATCACAGGGAGTCCTACGAGCAGTACTTC
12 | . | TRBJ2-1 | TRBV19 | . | CASSPGQSGQFF | TGTGCCAGTAGTCCAGGACAGAGTGGACAGTTCTTC
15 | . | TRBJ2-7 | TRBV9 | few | CASSADKSDRSEQYF | TGTGCCAGCAGCGCCGATAAGAGCGACAGGTCCGAGCAGTACTTC
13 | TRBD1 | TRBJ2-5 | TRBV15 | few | CATSSTGVETQYF | TGTGCCACCAGCTCAACAGGGGTAGAGACCCAGTACTTC
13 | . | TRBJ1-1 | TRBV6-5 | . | CASSYGQNTEAFF | TGTGCCAGCAGTTACGGGCAGAACACTGAAGCTTTCTTT
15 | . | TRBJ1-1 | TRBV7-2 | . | CASGLGGGANTEAFF | TGTGCCAGCGGCCTTGGTGGGGGAGCGAACACTGAAGCTTTCTTT
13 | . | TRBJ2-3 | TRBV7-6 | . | CASSFRRTDTQYF | TGTGCCAGCAGCTTTCGGCGCACAGATACGCAGTATTTT
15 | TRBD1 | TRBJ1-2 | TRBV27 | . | CASSLTGTGDYGYTF | TGTGCCAGCAGTTTAACCGGGACAGGGGACTATGGCTACACCTTC
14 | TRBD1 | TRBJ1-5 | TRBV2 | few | CATKQGASNQPQHF | TGTGCCACCAAACAGGGGGCGAGCAATCAGCCCCAGCATTTT
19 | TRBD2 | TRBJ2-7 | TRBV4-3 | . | CASSQDRTKRGARSYEQYF | TGCGCCAGCAGCCAAGATCGGACTAAGCGGGGGGCTCGTTCCTACGAGCAGTACTTC
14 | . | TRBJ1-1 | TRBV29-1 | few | CSVDSPSRGTEAFF | TGCAGCGTTGATTCTCCTAGTAGGGGGACTGAAGCTTTCTTT
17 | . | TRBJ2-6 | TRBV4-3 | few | CASSQEGRSSGANVLTF | TGCGCCAGCAGCCAAGAAGGCAGGAGCTCTGGGGCCAACGTCCTGACTTTC
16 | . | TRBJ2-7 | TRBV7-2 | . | CASSLVGVVPSYEQYF | TGTGCCAGCAGCTTAGTCGGGGTGGTACCCTCCTACGAGCAGTACTTC
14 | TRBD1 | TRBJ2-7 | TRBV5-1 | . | CASSGGTGTYEQYF | TGCGCCAGCAGCGGCGGGACAGGGACCTACGAGCAGTACTTC